A single sample is the source of the 27 T cell receptor beta chains below, sequenced in a study of T-cell memory formation after mild COVID-19. Via MiXCR, TCRdb re-called the 5' RACE reads, giving one row per CDR3 protein. The table lists 410,000 or so distinct CDR3 sequences, less than 25% of them singletons, with about 12% in the top ten. The specimen was PBMCs or a T cell subset sorted from them (not recorded which). Receptors were obtained from an adult woman who had mild COVID-19 (a few samples of this study predate the infection). Cell type and time point are not known.

This clonotype has just a few counts. This sequence joins TRBV20-1 and TRBJ2-1; the match to TRBD2 covers 9 bases. Per the germline V gene, CDR1 is DFQATT and CDR2 is SNEGSKA (reference sequence). This CDR3 is built from 14 residues. J gave up 9 bases and V 8 bases, and 14 bases lay outside the gene matches. The CDR3 loop reads CSPVELAGDSEQFF. The CDR3 nucleotides are TGCAGTCCGGTGGAGTTAGCGGGGGATTCTGAGCAGTTCTTC.

This clonotype was counted a few times. V and J are TRBV6-5 and TRBJ2-5, with D tentatively TRBD1 or TRBD2 (5 bases each). This CDR3 is 15 amino acids long. Looked up from germline, CDR1 is MNHEY and CDR2 is SVGAGI. Trimming stripped 7 bases from V and 5 bases from J, with 20 bases between. The CDR3 region has the DNA TGTGCCAGCACACTGGGACGACGAGTGGGGGAGACCCAGTACTTC. This codes for CASTLGRRVGETQYF.

This clonotype appeared a few times. The J gene is TRBJ2-1, the V gene TRBV6-5; TRBD2 matches at 7 bases. The CDR3 totals 14 residues. Looked up from germline, CDR1 is MNHEY and CDR2 is SVGAGI. The V segment lost 8 bases and the J segment 7 bases; nucleotides outside the gene matches: 11. The CDR3 loop reads CASGRLAALNEQFF. The CDR3, as DNA: TGTGCCAGCGGCCGCCTAGCGGCACTTAATGAGCAGTTCTTC.

The chain carries TRBV5-6 and TRBJ1-2; no clear D. Trimming shortened V by 0 bases and J by 7 bases, and 7 bases separated the two germline ends. This CDR3 is 12 amino acids long. Germline V gene sequence: CDR1 SGHDT, CDR2 YYEEEE. The DNA for the CDR3 is TGTGCCAGCAGCTTGGGGGCAGTTGGCTACACCTTC. Protein: CASSLGAVGYTF. Filled out from reference TRBV5-6 and TRBJ1-2, the complete variable domain reads DAGVTQSPTHLIKTRGQQVTLRCSPKSGHDTVSWYQQALGQGPQFIFQYYEEEERQRGNFPDRFSGHQFPNYSSELNVNALLLGDSALYLCASSLGAVGYTFGSGTRLTVV.

This chain joins TRBV7-9 and TRBJ1-2, with 8 bases identical to TRBD1. The CDR3 contains 16 residues. Germline trimming cut 5 bases from V and 0 bases from J; bases unmatched to any gene: 8. Looked up from germline, CDR1 is SEHNR and CDR2 is FQNEAQ (reference sequence). The CDR3 spells CASSPRDRSANYGYTF. CDR3 bases: TGTGCCAGCAGCCCCCGGGACAGGAGCGCTAACTATGGCTACACCTTC. The variable domain in full, completed from reference TRBV7-9 and TRBJ1-2, reads DTGVSQNPRHKITKRGQNVTFRCDPISEHNRLYWYRQTLGQGPEFLTYFQNEAQLEKSRLLSDRFSAERPKGSFSTLEIQRTEQGDSAMYLCASSPRDRSANYGYTFGSGTRLTVV.

This clonotype was detected only a few times. The chain combines TRBV20-1 with TRBJ1-1; no reliable D call. CDR1 and CDR2 from the germline V gene are DFQATT and SNEGSKA (reference sequence). Trimming cost V 6 bases and J 7 bases, with 9 bases left between them. This CDR3 has 10 amino acids. The DNA of the CDR3 is TGCAGTGCACTCAAGGGTGAAGCTTTCTTT. This codes for CSALKGEAFF.

The V call is TRBV6-5, the J call TRBJ2-7; 8 bases are shared with TRBD2. V lost 0 bases and J lost 4; bases outside the gene matches: 8. Germline V gene sequence: CDR1 MNHEY, CDR2 SVGAGI. The CDR3 covers 16 residues. CDR3 DNA sequence: TGTGCCAGCAGTTACTCCTTCACGGGAGGGAGGTACGAGCAGTACTTC. Translation gives CASSYSFTGGRYEQYF.

The chain combines TRBV13 with TRBJ2-3; 7 bases align to TRBD1. Trimming took 0 bases from V and 0 from J; bases not matched to a gene: 9. Looked up from germline, CDR1 is PRHDT and CDR2 is FYEKMQ (reference sequence). This CDR3 has 18 residues. The CDR3 here is CASSLGNPYRGSTDTQYF. In DNA form, the CDR3 reads TGTGCCAGCAGCTTAGGCAACCCGTACAGGGGAAGCACAGATACGCAGTATTTT.

This rearrangement joins TRBV7-2 to TRBJ2-1; D tentatively reads TRBD1 or TRBD2 (5 bases each). Between the trimmed V and J ends, which lost 4 bases and 2 bases, there was a span of 12 bases. In germline, CDR1 is SGHTA, CDR2 FQGNSA. The CDR3 length is 15 residues. The CDR3 bases are TGTGCCAGCAGCTCCCGGGACGGAACCTACAATGAGCAGTTCTTC. This gives the protein CASSSRDGTYNEQFF.

The gene calls are TRBV12-3 or TRBV12-4 and TRBJ2-6; D remains unclear. Trimming removed 6 bases at V and 0 bases at J, with 6 bases between. This CDR3 is 14 amino acids long. The CDR3 bases are TGTGCCAGCAGGTATTACTCTGGGGCCAACGTCCTGACTTTC. Amino acid sequence: CASRYYSGANVLTF.

This clonotype turned up a few times. The V and J genes are TRBV20-1 and TRBJ1-5; D unclear. The CDR3 runs to 14 residues. Trimming took 8 bases from V and 0 from J, leaving 14 bases between them. The germline V gene encodes CDR1 DFQATT and CDR2 SNEGSKA (reference sequence). CDR3 amino acids: CSPSGGNSNQPQHF. CDR3 nucleotide sequence: TGCAGTCCCAGTGGAGGCAATAGCAATCAGCCCCAGCATTTT.

This clonotype has more than one count but fewer than ten. The chain couples TRBV7-9 to TRBJ2-5, with TRBD2 matching over 7 bases. Trimming removed 5 bases from V and 2 bases from J; junction bases left unmatched: 5. From germline, CDR1 is SEHNR and CDR2 FQNEAQ (reference sequence). This CDR3 spans 14 amino acids. CDR3 loop: CASSGRAVQETQYF. The CDR3 DNA reads as TGTGCCAGCAGCGGGAGGGCAGTTCAAGAGACCCAGTACTTC.

A few counts support this clonotype. V gene TRBV5-1 combines with J gene TRBJ2-2; D could derive from TRBD1 or TRBD2 (5 bases each). From germline, CDR1 is SGHRS and CDR2 YFSETQ. Trimming took 0 bases from V and 3 from J, leaving 6 bases between them. This CDR3 has 14 residues. CDR3: CASSLGGDTGELFF. The CDR3 coding sequence is TGCGCCAGCAGCTTGGGAGGGGACACCGGGGAGCTGTTTTTT.

The chain carries TRBV6-2 or TRBV6-3 and TRBJ1-2; D gene ambiguous. Trimming pared 0 bases from V and 9 bases from J, leaving 11 bases between. CDR3 length: 13 residues. CDR1 and CDR2 (germline): MNHEY, SVGEGT. The CDR3, as DNA: TGTGCCAGCAGTTACTCGAGGCCTTCGAGCTACACCTTC. This translates into CASSYSRPSSYTF.

This chain connects TRBV7-8 to TRBJ1-5; no reliable D call. CDR3 length: 14 residues. Germline V gives CDR1 SGHVS, CDR2 FQNEAQ. V was shortened by 3 bases and J by 1 base, with 7 bases between the two germline ends. CDR3 nucleotide sequence: TGTGCCAGCAGCTTCATGGGAAGCAATCAGCCCCAGCATTTT. Translation: CASSFMGSNQPQHF.

The table lists this clonotype with a few counts. This chain links TRBV27 with TRBJ2-3; 9 bases are shared with TRBD2. CDR3 length: 17 residues. CDR1 and CDR2 from the germline V gene are MNHEY and SMNVEV (reference sequence). The trim removed 0 bases at V and 2 bases at J, leaving 6 bases unmatched. CDR3 residues: CASSLSSLAGTTDTQYF. The CDR3 DNA sequence: TGTGCCAGCAGTTTATCGTCCCTAGCGGGAACCACAGATACGCAGTATTTT.

This clonotype was observed a few times. This chain joins TRBV29-1 and TRBJ1-6; 9 nucleotides align to TRBD1. CDR3 length: 15 residues. J lost 9 bases, V lost 0 bases, and 6 bases had no gene match. Germline V gene data show CDR1 as SQVTM and CDR2 as ANQGSEA. DNA of the CDR3: TGCAGCGTTGAAGACGGGACAGGGCCCGGTTCACCCCTCCACTTT. It translates to CSVEDGTGPGSPLHF. Full variable domain (rest looked up from reference TRBV29-1 and TRBJ1-6): SAVISQKPSRDICQRGTSLTIQCQVDSQVTMMFWYRQQPGQSLTLIATANQGSEATYESGFVIDKFPISRPNLTFSTLTVSNMSPEDSSIYLCSVEDGTGPGSPLHFGNGTRLTVT.

This clonotype has more than one count but fewer than ten. The chain has TRBV5-1 and TRBJ2-5; the D gene is possibly TRBD2 (5 bases). Germline CDR1 reads SGHRS; CDR2 reads YFSETQ. The V and J ends lost 3 bases and 10 bases respectively, with 10 bases between them. The CDR3 loop spans 11 amino acids. CDR3 bases: TGCGCCAGCAGCTCCGGTCGGGACCAGTACTTC. As protein: CASSSGRDQYF.

The chain couples TRBV9 to TRBJ1-1, with a possible D match to TRBD1 (5 bases). The length of the CDR3 is 15 residues. Per the germline V gene, CDR1 is SGDLS and CDR2 is YYNGEE. V shed 4 bases and J shed 1 base, with 14 bases lying between them. In nucleotides, the CDR3 is TGTGCCAGCAGCCCTCACGGGGCCACGAACACTGAAGCTTTCTTT. Encoded protein: CASSPHGATNTEAFF.

The J gene is TRBJ1-1, the V gene TRBV29-1; 7 nucleotides match TRBD1. J gave up 6 bases and V 4 bases, and 2 bases lay outside the gene matches. Germline V lookup: CDR1 SQVTM, CDR2 ANQGSEA. The CDR3 runs to 11 residues. CDR3 sequence reads: CSVGGGPEAFF. Here the CDR3 DNA reads TGCAGCGTTGGAGGGGGCCCTGAAGCTTTCTTT.

This sequence joins TRBV29-1 and TRBJ1-2, with D maybe TRBD1 (5 bases). Germline loops: CDR1 SQVTM, CDR2 ANQGSEA. The CDR3 runs to 12 residues. V lost 3 bases, J lost 3 bases, and 8 bases lay in between. The CDR3 loop reads CSVEGRDYGYTF. CDR3 sequence (DNA): TGCAGCGTTGAGGGCAGGGACTATGGCTACACCTTC.

This clonotype was counted only a few times. The chain recombines TRBV20-1 with TRBJ2-7; TRBD2 aligns across 8 bases. The CDR3 consists of 15 residues. Germline CDR1 is DFQATT and CDR2 is SNEGSKA (reference sequence). V lost 3 bases, J lost 0 bases, and 7 bases stayed unmatched. CDR3 sequence reads: CSARRPSGPSYEQYF. In nucleotides, the CDR3 is TGCAGTGCTAGGCGGCCTAGCGGGCCCTCCTACGAGCAGTACTTC.

The J gene is TRBJ2-5, the V gene TRBV5-4; D ambiguous. Trimming removed 4 bases from V and 1 base from J, with 8 bases in between. The CDR3 is 13 amino acids. The germline gives CDR1 SGHNT, CDR2 YYREEE (reference sequence). CDR3 sequence (DNA): TGTGCCAGCAGCGTGATAGTCCAAGAGACCCAGTACTTC. It yields the protein CASSVIVQETQYF.

The J gene is TRBJ2-2, the V gene TRBV7-7, with 7 bases identical to TRBD2. V shed 4 bases and J 2 bases; nucleotides not matched to a gene: 10. Per the germline V gene, CDR1 is SSHAT and CDR2 is FNYEAQ (reference sequence). The CDR3 sequence is 17 residues long. The CDR3 DNA reads as TGTGCCAGCAGCTCGACGTGGCGGGGGTTAAACACCGGGGAGCTGTTTTTT. Protein: CASSSTWRGLNTGELFF.

This clonotype has only a few counts. The J gene is TRBJ2-2, the V gene TRBV6-5, with 7 nucleotides matching TRBD1. From germline, CDR1 is MNHEY and CDR2 SVGAGI. V lost 6 bases and J lost 4; bases outside the gene matches: 5. This CDR3 has 14 amino acids. The CDR3 protein is CASRLTGPTGELFF. The CDR3 DNA follows: TGTGCCAGCAGACTGACAGGGCCCACCGGGGAGCTGTTTTTT.

This clonotype was seen a handful of times. This rearrangement joins TRBV10-3 to TRBJ2-1, with TRBD2 matching over 8 bases. V lost 4 bases and J lost 2; bases outside the gene matches: 4. The CDR3 covers 15 residues. Germline lookup yields CDR1 ENHRY and CDR2 SYGVKD. CDR3 sequence: CAISVTSGTYNEQFF. In DNA, the CDR3 is TGTGCCATCAGTGTCACTAGCGGCACCTACAATGAGCAGTTCTTC.

This clonotype was observed a handful of times. The V and J genes are TRBV5-1 and TRBJ2-4; possible D gene TRBD1, 5 bases. Germline assignment: CDR1 SGHRS and CDR2 YFSETQ. There are 15 residues in the CDR3. V was clipped by 3 bases and J by 1 base, with 11 bases between them. This CDR3 reads CASSSGSKAKNIQYF. CDR3 DNA: TGCGCCAGCAGCTCAGGGTCTAAGGCCAAAAACATTCAGTACTTC.